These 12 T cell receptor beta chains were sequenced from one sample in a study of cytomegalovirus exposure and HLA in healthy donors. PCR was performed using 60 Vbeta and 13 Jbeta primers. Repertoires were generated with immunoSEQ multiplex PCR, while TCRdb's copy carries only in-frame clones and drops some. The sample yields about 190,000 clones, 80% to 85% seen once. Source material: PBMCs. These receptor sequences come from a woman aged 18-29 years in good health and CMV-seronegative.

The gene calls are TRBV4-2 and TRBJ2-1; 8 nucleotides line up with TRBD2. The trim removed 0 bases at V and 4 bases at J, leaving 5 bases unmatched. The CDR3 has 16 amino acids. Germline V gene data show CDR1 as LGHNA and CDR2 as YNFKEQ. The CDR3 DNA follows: TGTGCCAGCAGCCAAGAATTGACGGGGGGGTACAATGAGCAGTTCTTC. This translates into CASSQELTGGYNEQFF.

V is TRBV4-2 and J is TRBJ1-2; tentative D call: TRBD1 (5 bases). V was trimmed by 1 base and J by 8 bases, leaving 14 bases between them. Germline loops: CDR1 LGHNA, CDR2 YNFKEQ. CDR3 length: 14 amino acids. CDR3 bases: TGTGCCAGCAGCCAAGTAGACGGGGGGGACGGCTACACCTTC. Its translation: CASSQVDGGDGYTF.

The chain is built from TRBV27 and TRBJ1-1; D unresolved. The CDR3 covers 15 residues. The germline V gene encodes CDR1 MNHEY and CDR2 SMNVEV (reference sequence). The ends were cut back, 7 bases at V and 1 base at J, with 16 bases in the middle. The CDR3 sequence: CASNTPGIPNTEAFF. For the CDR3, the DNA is TGTGCCAGCAACACCCCCGGGATACCGAACACTGAAGCTTTCTTT.

The CDR3: CSARFTAEAFF. CDR3 DNA sequence: TGCAGTGCTAGATTTACAGCCGAAGCTTTCTTT. The chain joins TRBV20-1 to TRBJ1-1; no clear D gene. The CDR3 consists of 11 residues. The germline CDR1 and CDR2 sequences are DFQATT and SNEGSKA (reference sequence). The V and J ends lost 2 bases and 8 bases respectively, with 9 bases between them.

The CDR3 is CASSQGGLAVSTDTQYF. The CDR3 region has the DNA TGTGCCAGCTCACAAGGCGGACTAGCGGTTAGCACAGATACGCAGTATTTT. V and J are TRBV18 and TRBJ2-3, with 10 positions matching TRBD2. There are 17 residues in the CDR3. Germline lookup yields CDR1 KGHSH and CDR2 LQKENI. With 4 bases clipped from V and 0 bases from J, the junction kept 7 bases outside the gene matches.

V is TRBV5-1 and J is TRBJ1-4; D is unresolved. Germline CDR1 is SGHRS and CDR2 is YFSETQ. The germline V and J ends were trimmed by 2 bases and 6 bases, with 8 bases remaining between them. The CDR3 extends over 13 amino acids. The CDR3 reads CASSFSLDEKLFF. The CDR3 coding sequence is TGCGCCAGCAGCTTCTCCCTCGATGAAAAACTGTTTTTT.

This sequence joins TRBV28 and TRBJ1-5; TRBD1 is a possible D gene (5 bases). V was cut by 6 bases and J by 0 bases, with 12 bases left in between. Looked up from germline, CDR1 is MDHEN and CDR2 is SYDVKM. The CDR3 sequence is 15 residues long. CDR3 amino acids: CASRLGLYSNQPQHF. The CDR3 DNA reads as TGTGCCAGCAGGTTGGGGCTATATAGCAATCAGCCCCAGCATTTT.

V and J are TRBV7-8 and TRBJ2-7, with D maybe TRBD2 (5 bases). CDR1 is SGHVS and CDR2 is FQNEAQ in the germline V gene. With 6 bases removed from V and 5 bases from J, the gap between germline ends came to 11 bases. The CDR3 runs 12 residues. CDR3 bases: TGTGCCAGCAGGCAGGTCGGGGACGAGCAGTACTTC. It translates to CASRQVGDEQYF.

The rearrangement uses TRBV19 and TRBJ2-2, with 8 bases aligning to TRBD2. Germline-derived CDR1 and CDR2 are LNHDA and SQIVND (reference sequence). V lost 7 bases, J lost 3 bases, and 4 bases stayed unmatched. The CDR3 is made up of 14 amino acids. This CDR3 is CASTRGGDTGELFF. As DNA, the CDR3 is TGTGCCAGTACCCGGGGGGGGGACACCGGGGAGCTGTTTTTT.

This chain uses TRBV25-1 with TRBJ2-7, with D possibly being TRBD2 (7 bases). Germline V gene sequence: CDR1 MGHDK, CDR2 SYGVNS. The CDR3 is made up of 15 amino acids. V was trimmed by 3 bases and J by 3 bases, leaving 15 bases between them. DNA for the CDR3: TGTGCCAGCAGTGAGGGGGCTAGCGGATTCTACGAGCAGTACTTC. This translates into CASSEGASGFYEQYF.

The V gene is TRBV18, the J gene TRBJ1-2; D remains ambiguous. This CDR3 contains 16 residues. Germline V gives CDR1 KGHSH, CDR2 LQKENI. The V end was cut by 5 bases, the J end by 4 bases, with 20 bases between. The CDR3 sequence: CASSYSTDPEAYGYTF. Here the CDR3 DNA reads TGTGCCAGCTCATACTCCACGGATCCGGAGGCCTATGGCTACACCTTC.

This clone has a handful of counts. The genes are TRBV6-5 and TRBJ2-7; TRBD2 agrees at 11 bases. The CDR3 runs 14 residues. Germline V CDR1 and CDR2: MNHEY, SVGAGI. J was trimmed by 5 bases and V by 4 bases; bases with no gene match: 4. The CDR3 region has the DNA TGTGCCAGCAGTTTAGCGGGAGGGCCCGACGAGCAGTACTTC. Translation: CASSLAGGPDEQYF.